This TCR beta chain was identified during a study of blood T cells in healthy people across ages. This clonotype was observed at least ten times. Its antigen is undetermined. Study-wide findings and caveats: Diversity was higher, and naive CD4+ cells more numerous, in long-lived donors than in aged donors.

Through a sample-barcoded 5' primer and a J-beta primer mix, a second PCR was run for roughly 6 to 12 cycles. TCRdb re-derived calls from the 5' RACE reads in MiXCR, one entry per CDR3 protein. The table has 630,000 or so distinct CDR3 sequences, around 32% seen once; the top ten hold just over 15%. The sequenced material came from blood. This TCR was recovered from a woman aged 80 or older in good health.

The CDR3 is CASSYPQFSTRTGGTDTQYF. DNA of the CDR3: TGTGCCAGCAGTTACCCCCAATTTTCAACCCGGACAGGGGGCACAGATACGCAGTATTTT. The V and J genes are TRBV6-2 or TRBV6-3 and TRBJ2-3; 9 bases align to TRBD1. The CDR3 extends over 20 amino acids. Unmatched junction bases numbered 16, after V lost 2 bases and J lost 1 base. Germline CDR1 MNHEY, CDR2 SVGEGT.